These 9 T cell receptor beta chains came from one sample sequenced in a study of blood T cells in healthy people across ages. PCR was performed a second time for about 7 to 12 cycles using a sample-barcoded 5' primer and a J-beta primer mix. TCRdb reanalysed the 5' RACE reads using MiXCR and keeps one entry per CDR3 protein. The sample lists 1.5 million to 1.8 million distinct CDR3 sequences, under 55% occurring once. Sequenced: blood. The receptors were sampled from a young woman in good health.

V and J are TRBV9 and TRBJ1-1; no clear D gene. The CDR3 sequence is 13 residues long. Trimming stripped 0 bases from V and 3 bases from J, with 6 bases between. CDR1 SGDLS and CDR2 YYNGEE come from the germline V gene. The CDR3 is CASSVGDYTEAFF. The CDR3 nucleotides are TGTGCCAGCAGCGTAGGGGATTACACTGAAGCTTTCTTT.

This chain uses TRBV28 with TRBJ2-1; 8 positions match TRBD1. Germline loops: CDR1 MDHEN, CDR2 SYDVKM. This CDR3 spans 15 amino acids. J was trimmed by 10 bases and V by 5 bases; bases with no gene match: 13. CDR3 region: CASSPPGQVLYEQFF. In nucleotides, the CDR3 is TGTGCCAGCAGTCCGCCGGGACAGGTCCTATACGAGCAGTTCTTC.

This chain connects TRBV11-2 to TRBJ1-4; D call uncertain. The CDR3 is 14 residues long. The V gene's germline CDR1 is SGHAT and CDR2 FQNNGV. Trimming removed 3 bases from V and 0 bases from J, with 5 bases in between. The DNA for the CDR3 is TGTGCCAGCAGCTTGATTCCAACTAATGAAAAACTGTTTTTT. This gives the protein CASSLIPTNEKLFF.

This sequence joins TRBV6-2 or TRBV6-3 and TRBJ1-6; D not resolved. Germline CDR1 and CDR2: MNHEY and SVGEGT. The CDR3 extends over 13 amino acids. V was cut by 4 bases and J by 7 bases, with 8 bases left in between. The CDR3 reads CASSSVENSPLHF. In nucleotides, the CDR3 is TGTGCCAGCAGTTCGGTCGAAAATTCACCCCTCCACTTT.

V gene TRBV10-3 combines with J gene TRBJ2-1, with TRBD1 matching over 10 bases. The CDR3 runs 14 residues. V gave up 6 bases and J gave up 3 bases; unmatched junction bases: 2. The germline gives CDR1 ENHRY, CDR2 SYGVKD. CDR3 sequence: CAIRRDRGYNEQFF. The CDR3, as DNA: TGTGCCATCAGGCGGGACAGGGGCTACAATGAGCAGTTCTTC.

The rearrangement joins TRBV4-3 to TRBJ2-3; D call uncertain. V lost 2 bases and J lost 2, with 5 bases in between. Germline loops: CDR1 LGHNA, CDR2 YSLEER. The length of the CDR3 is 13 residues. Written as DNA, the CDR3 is TGCGCCAGCAGCCAACTGGTCACAGATACGCAGTATTTT. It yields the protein CASSQLVTDTQYF.

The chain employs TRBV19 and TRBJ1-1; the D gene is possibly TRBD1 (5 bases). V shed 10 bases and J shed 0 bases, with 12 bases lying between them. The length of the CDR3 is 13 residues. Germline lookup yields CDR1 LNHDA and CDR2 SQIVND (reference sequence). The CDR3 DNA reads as TGTGCCACCAGGGAGGCGCTGAACACTGAAGCTTTCTTT. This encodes CATREALNTEAFF.

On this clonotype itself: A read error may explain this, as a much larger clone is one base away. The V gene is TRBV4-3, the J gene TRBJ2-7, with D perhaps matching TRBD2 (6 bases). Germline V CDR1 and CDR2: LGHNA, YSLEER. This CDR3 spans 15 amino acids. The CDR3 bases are TGCACCAGCAGCCAAGGGGAGGCCAGCTCCTACGAGCAGTACTTC. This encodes CTSSQGEASSYEQYF.

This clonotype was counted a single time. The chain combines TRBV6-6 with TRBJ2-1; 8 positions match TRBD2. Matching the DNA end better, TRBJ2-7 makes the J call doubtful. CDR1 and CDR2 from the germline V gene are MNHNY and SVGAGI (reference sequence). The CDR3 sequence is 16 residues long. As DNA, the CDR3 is TGTGCCAGCAGTTCCCCACAAGCGGGGGCCTACAATGAGCAGTACTTC. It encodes CASSSPQAGAYNEQYF.